Described below is a single TCR beta chain sequence and its context. What antigen it recognizes has not been identified. Base-call qualities are not available, and no considerably larger clone is one nucleotide away. The data originate from a study of Ad26.COV2.S vaccination and SARS-CoV-2 variants (dated by TCRdb to the early 2020s). About the study as a whole: Donors in the vaccine arm were drawn from COV1001, a multicentre, randomized, double-blind, placebo-controlled phase I-IIa trial testing Ad26.COV2.S in healthy adults. Ad26.COV2.S was administered intramuscularly at 5 x 10^10 or 1 x 10^11 viral particles, either as a single shot or as two shots given 56 days apart. Investigators did not know the trial group allocation while performing experiments and assessing outcomes. The specificity and breadth of SARS-CoV-2-reactive T cell receptors after Ad26.COV2.S vaccination were assessed by TCRbeta repertoire sequencing. Trial participants were randomized into five groups of five: low-dose or high-dose Ad26.COV2.S given once or twice, or placebo on both occasions. A total of around 32 samples were included in the TCR-sequenced set, comprising around 19 Ad26.COV2.S vaccine recipients, 5 placebo recipients and 8 SARS-CoV-2 convalescent individuals.

The sample's treatment or condition label is to be understood as: some 20 received Ad26.COV2.S at low or high dose, single or two shots; roughly 5 received placebo; per-sample allocation not given. Repertoires of vaccine and placebo recipients were sequenced from samples collected on day 63 after the first injection. Between 29 July and 7 August 2020, Cohort 1b enrolled 25 adults aged 18-55 years at one site in Boston, USA. As a vaccine, Ad26.COV2.S was a replication-incompetent adenovirus type 26 vector that expressed a prefusion-stabilized SARS-CoV-2 spike protein derived from the original Wuhan strain. What the study reported, not specific to this receptor: Vaccine and placebo recipients had comparable non-spike TCR breadth, which fits with the vaccine containing only spike. The authors noted that the TCR breadth and depth analyses may have underestimated total T cell responses. The study lacked the statistical power to compare responses across vaccine doses or regimens. After vaccination, spike-specific CD8+ and CD4+ T cell responses were reported to show substantial breadth. Compared with placebo recipients, Ad26.COV2.S recipients showed higher spike-specific TCR breadth (P = 0.0014).

Taken from the germline V gene, the CDR1 and CDR2 loops are MNHNS and SASEGT. The CDR3, cysteine through phenylalanine, is 16 amino acids long. This entry keeps only the CDR3 DNA: 48 bases, framed from base 1. V is reduced by 3 bases and J by 0 bases, leaving a spacing of 12 bases between them. TCRbeta CDR3 regions were sequenced with the immunoSEQ Assay. After extraction, genomic DNA underwent amplification by bias-controlled multiplex PCR, followed by high-throughput sequencing. As for the authors' bioinformatics: To quantify the absolute abundance of each unique TCRbeta CDR3 region, sequences were collapsed and filtered. Usable DNA was measured by amplifying reference genes present in all nucleated cells, and TCRbeta template counts were normalized to that usable DNA to estimate T cell fraction. Repertoire TCRs were annotated as SARS-CoV-2-specific when V gene, CDR3 amino acid sequence and J gene were exactly matched to a known reactive TCR set. The reference SARS-CoV-2 TCR set came from MIRA and was filtered for enrichment in COVID-19-positive ImmuneCODE repertoires, removing public or cross-reactive TCRs. Drawing on the MIRA antigens, annotated TCRs were analysed further at the level of specific ORF or position within ORF. Breadth was defined as the number of annotated unique rearrangements divided by the total number of unique productive rearrangements, and depth was defined as the summed frequency of the annotated unique rearrangements. TCR breadth was compared between groups using two-sided Wilcoxon rank-sum tests. TCRdb provides this immuneACCESS table in a form limited to in-frame rearrangements. Some clones are lacking; in checked studies, under half of them reflect an unresolved V gene, and why the rest are absent is not known. D and trimming were read from the DNA, whereas the V and J calls and clone size are those reported in that table. In this sample the table shows about 420,000 clones, more than 75% of which occur a single time. The top ten hold about 4% of the sample.

This receptor was identified in a person between 18 and 65 years old who received the Ad26.COV2.S COVID-19 vaccine or a placebo. This chain joins TRBV6-1 to TRBJ1-3, with the D gene not clear enough to name. The sequenced sample was peripheral blood, obtained in a trial of Ad26.COV2.S vaccine versus placebo. The CDR3 region reads CASSDQIPSSGNTIYF. The bases read TGTGCCAGCAGTGACCAGATCCCGAGCTCTGGAAACACCATATATTTT.